These 18 T cell receptor beta chains were sequenced from one sample in a study of beta chain features in type 1 diabetes. The investigators reverse transcribed all of the isolated RNA, so they sequenced expressed TCRB transcripts. Assay used: immunoSEQ multiplex PCR; TCRdb lists only in-frame clones, some missing. The profile shows 200,000 to 250,000 clones, about a tenth of them singletons. Sample: central memory CD4+ T cells from blood. These receptors came from a man between 18 and 29 years old in good health.

This rearrangement joins TRBV5-4 to TRBJ2-7; D unresolved. The CDR3 contains 15 residues. The germline CDR1 and CDR2 sequences are SGHNT and YYREEE (reference sequence). V was cut by 4 bases and J by 3 bases, with 17 bases left in between. This CDR3 is CASSRRAGNSYEQYF. The DNA for the CDR3 is TGTGCCAGCAGCCGTCGGGCCGGTAACAGCTACGAGCAGTACTTC. Complete variable domain (other parts from reference TRBV5-4 and TRBJ2-7): ETGVTQSPTHLIKTRGQQVTLRCSSQSGHNTVSWYQQALGQGPQFIFQYYREEENGRGNFPPRFSGLQFPNYSSELNVNALELDDSALYLCASSRRAGNSYEQYFGPGTRLTVT.

This clone was detected many times. The chain joins TRBV7-9 to TRBJ2-1; weak D call: TRBD1 (5 bases). The CDR3 has 11 amino acids. Trimming left V 7 bases short and J 4 bases short, with 5 bases between. Germline values: CDR1 SEHNR, CDR2 FQNEAQ (reference sequence). The CDR3 spells CASKGYNEQFF. CDR3 nucleotides: TGTGCCAGCAAGGGGTACAATGAGCAGTTCTTC.

The V gene is TRBV5-1, the J gene TRBJ2-3; D remains ambiguous. The V gene lost 1 base and the J gene lost 3 bases, with 15 bases spanning the gap. Germline CDR1 and CDR2: SGHRS and YFSETQ. There are 16 residues in the CDR3. CDR3 coding DNA: TGCGCCAGCAGCTTGAAGGACCCGTTTGAAACAGATACGCAGTATTTT. This gives the protein CASSLKDPFETDTQYF.

The chain joins TRBV10-3 to TRBJ2-5; 7 bases line up with TRBD2. Per the germline V gene, CDR1 is ENHRY and CDR2 is SYGVKD. The CDR3 runs to 13 residues. V was clipped by 10 bases and J by 1 base; unmatched bases: 6. CDR3 region: CATQRDLQETQYF. The CDR3 bases are TGTGCCACCCAGCGGGACCTCCAAGAGACCCAGTACTTC.

This clone was counted between two and nine times. V gene TRBV11-2 combines with J gene TRBJ2-7; a possible D gene is TRBD2 (6 bases). The germline CDR1 and CDR2 sequences are SGHAT and FQNNGV. This CDR3 is 15 amino acids long. Trimming stripped 0 bases from V and 6 bases from J, with 15 bases between. CDR3 in DNA: TGTGCCAGCAGCTTAGAAAGGAGGGACGGTAGCGAGCAGTACTTC. Translated: CASSLERRDGSEQYF.

The genes are TRBV19 and TRBJ2-2; the match to TRBD1 covers 10 bases. Unmatched junction bases numbered 3, after V lost 5 bases and J lost 3 bases. The CDR3 consists of 15 residues. Germline lookup yields CDR1 LNHDA and CDR2 SQIVND (reference sequence). CDR3 in amino acids: CASSQGTGDTGELFF. CDR3 DNA sequence: TGTGCCAGTAGTCAGGGGACAGGGGACACCGGGGAGCTGTTTTTT.

This clone was seen a few times. The V call is TRBV30, the J call TRBJ2-3, with 10 nucleotides matching TRBD1. Germline CDR1 is GTSNPN and CDR2 is SVGIG (reference sequence). The V segment lost 3 bases and the J segment 4 bases; nucleotides outside the gene matches: 7. The CDR3 loop spans 15 amino acids. CDR3 amino acids: CAWSRWTGGADTQYF. The CDR3 region has the DNA TGTGCCTGGAGCCGGTGGACAGGGGGGGCAGATACGCAGTATTTT.

At least ten counts were recorded for this clone. The chain couples TRBV25-1 to TRBJ1-2; D not certain. With 3 bases removed from V and 3 bases from J, the gap between germline ends came to 5 bases. CDR3 length: 12 residues. Germline assignment: CDR1 MGHDK and CDR2 SYGVNS. The chain's CDR3 is CASSDGDYGYTF. The DNA of the CDR3 is TGTGCCAGCAGTGACGGAGACTATGGCTACACCTTC.

Note on this clone: One base separates it from a far larger clone, so it is likely a read error. This CDR3 is also generated by other DNA sequences in the sample. The genes are TRBV29-1 and TRBJ1-1; D is possibly TRBD1 (5 bases). Trimming removed 6 bases from V and 4 bases from J, with 12 bases in between. There are 12 residues in the CDR3. The germline V gene has CDR1 SQVTM and CDR2 ANQGSEA. The CDR3 DNA reads as TGCAGCGTGGGGCGGTCGGGCACTGAAGCTTTCTTT. It specifies CSVGRSGTEAFF.

This clone appeared a few times. The genes are TRBV4-3 and TRBJ2-1; D not resolved. Germline V gene sequence: CDR1 LGHNA, CDR2 YSLEER. The CDR3 totals 14 residues. V lost 4 bases to trimming and J lost 5 bases, with 12 bases between them. DNA of the CDR3: TGCGCCAGCAGCCCCAGTTGGGCGAACAATGAGCAGTTCTTC. It yields the protein CASSPSWANNEQFF.

This clone came up many times. The V call is TRBV29-1, the J call TRBJ2-1; 7 bases line up with TRBD1. Germline trimming cut 1 base from V and 3 bases from J; bases unmatched to any gene: 6. Germline assignment: CDR1 SQVTM and CDR2 ANQGSEA. The CDR3 is 15 residues long. The CDR3 loop is CSVEGTGAYYNEQFF. In DNA, the CDR3 is TGCAGCGTTGAAGGGACAGGAGCCTACTACAATGAGCAGTTCTTC.

V is TRBV11-2 and J is TRBJ2-5, with D possibly TRBD1 on 6 matching bases. The length of the CDR3 is 17 residues. V was shortened by 0 bases and J by 4 bases, with 18 bases between the two germline ends. Germline loops: CDR1 SGHAT, CDR2 FQNNGV. The CDR3 protein is CASSLDLRVGRGETQYF. Here the CDR3 DNA reads TGTGCCAGCAGCTTAGATTTGAGGGTTGGCAGGGGAGAGACCCAGTACTTC.

This chain connects TRBV15 to TRBJ2-3; no firm D call. Trimming left V 5 bases short and J 1 base short, with 16 bases between. CDR3 size: 16 residues. CDR1 and CDR2 from the germline V gene are LNHNV and YYDKDF (reference sequence). The CDR3 nucleotides read TGTGCCACCAGCCTTATTCTTCCTGAAGGCACAGATACGCAGTATTTT. Translated, it gives CATSLILPEGTDTQYF. The variable domain in full, completed from reference TRBV15 and TRBJ2-3, reads DAMVIQNPRYQVTQFGKPVTLSCSQTLNHNVMYWYQQKSSQAPKLLFHYYDKDFNNEADTPDNFQSRRPNTSFCFLDIRSPGLGDTAMYLCATSLILPEGTDTQYFGPGTRLTVL.

In its sample, this clone was seen many times. This chain uses TRBV13 with TRBJ2-7; D could derive from TRBD1 or TRBD2 (5 bases each). Trimming removed 5 bases at V and 6 bases at J, with 14 bases between. The CDR3 consists of 13 residues. Germline V CDR1 and CDR2: PRHDT, FYEKMQ (reference sequence). CDR3 sequence (DNA): TGTGCCAGCAGCCCCCTGGGGGTGGGCGAGCAGTACTTC. Amino acid sequence: CASSPLGVGEQYF.

This clone has only a few counts. The V and J genes are TRBV25-1 and TRBJ2-3, with D perhaps matching TRBD1 (5 bases). Germline V gives CDR1 MGHDK, CDR2 SYGVNS. CDR3 length: 15 amino acids. Trimming took 2 bases from V and 2 from J, leaving 11 bases between them. CDR3 sequence (DNA): TGTGCCAGCAGTGAAGCTAGGGGTTCCACAGATACGCAGTATTTT. This translates into CASSEARGSTDTQYF.

This clone was seen many times. The chain joins TRBV7-2 to TRBJ2-2; D remains unclear. In germline, CDR1 is SGHTA, CDR2 FQGNSA. V was trimmed by 3 bases and J by 0 bases, leaving 8 bases between them. CDR3 length equals 15 residues. CDR3 amino acids: CASSFGRSNTGELFF. The CDR3 DNA is TGTGCCAGCAGCTTCGGACGGTCGAACACCGGGGAGCTGTTTTTT.

The table lists this clone with a count of one. CDR3 loop: CASSVAPGSEAFF. The CDR3 DNA follows: TGTGCCAGCAGCGTAGCTCCAGGTTCCGAAGCTTTCTTT. The chain joins TRBV9 to TRBJ1-1; D call uncertain. Germline V gives CDR1 SGDLS, CDR2 YYNGEE. The V end lost 0 bases, the J end lost 8 bases, and 11 bases lay between the germline ends. The CDR3 is 13 residues long.

The V call is TRBV25-1, the J call TRBJ2-5; TRBD1 agrees at 10 bases. Germline CDR1 and CDR2: MGHDK and SYGVNS. Trimming cost V 2 bases and J 5 bases; bases outside gene matches: 11. This CDR3 is 17 amino acids long. In DNA, the CDR3 is TGTGCCAGCAGTGAACATGCTGGGACAGGGGATAGCGAGACCCAGTACTTC. This translates into CASSEHAGTGDSETQYF.